The 14 T cell receptor beta chains in this list originate from one sample, sequenced in a study of early T cells in non-severe SARS-CoV-2 infection. TCRdb redid the calling of the 5' RACE reads with MiXCR, one entry per CDR3 protein. The table has fewer than 80,000 distinct CDR3 sequences, 10% to 12% seen once. The source was whole blood, collected at baseline. The receptors were gathered from an adult who was a healthcare worker with PCR-confirmed SARS-CoV-2 infection or an uninfected control (not recorded which).

This clonotype has more than one count but fewer than ten. The V call is TRBV11-2, the J call TRBJ1-2, with D possibly TRBD1 on 5 matching bases. V was trimmed by 8 bases and J by 1 base, leaving 8 bases between them. Looked up from germline, CDR1 is SGHAT and CDR2 is FQNNGV. The CDR3 is 12 residues long. The CDR3 DNA sequence: TGTGCCAGCTCGGGACTTAACTATGGCTACACCTTC. Its protein is CASSGLNYGYTF.

The chain has TRBV11-2 and TRBJ2-2, with 13 bases identical to TRBD2. The CDR3 spans 15 residues. The germline gives CDR1 SGHAT, CDR2 FQNNGV. The V and J ends lost 5 bases and 4 bases, in that order; junction bases with no gene match: 1. The CDR3 DNA follows: TGTGCCAGCAGCCGGACTAGCGGGGGCACCGGGGAGCTGTTTTTT. This sequence encodes CASSRTSGGTGELFF.

The chain couples TRBV29-1 to TRBJ1-1, with D perhaps matching TRBD1 (6 bases). The CDR3 has 12 amino acids. From germline, CDR1 is SQVTM and CDR2 ANQGSEA. The germline V and J ends were trimmed by 4 bases and 6 bases, with 12 bases remaining between them. DNA for the CDR3: TGCAGCGTTGTCAGGGGACTCCCTGAAGCTTTCTTT. Translation: CSVVRGLPEAFF. Full variable domain (rest looked up from reference TRBV29-1 and TRBJ1-1): SAVISQKPSRDICQRGTSLTIQCQVDSQVTMMFWYRQQPGQSLTLIATANQGSEATYESGFVIDKFPISRPNLTFSTLTVSNMSPEDSSIYLCSVVRGLPEAFFGQGTRLTVV.

The V call is TRBV27, the J call TRBJ1-4; weak D call: TRBD1 (6 bases). Trimming removed 5 bases from V and 7 bases from J, with 17 bases in between. This CDR3 contains 15 residues. Germline assignment: CDR1 MNHEY and CDR2 SMNVEV (reference sequence). CDR3 region: CASSAFDRRGEKLFF. As DNA, the CDR3 is TGTGCCAGCAGTGCCTTCGACAGGCGGGGTGAAAAACTGTTTTTT.

The J gene is TRBJ1-6, the V gene TRBV3-1; D is possibly TRBD1 (5 bases). This CDR3 is built from 14 residues. CDR1 is LGHDT, CDR2 YNNKEL, per germline (reference sequence). The V end was cut by 3 bases, the J end by 7 bases, with 10 bases between. The CDR3 protein is CASSQYRGNSPLHF. The CDR3 region has the DNA TGTGCCAGCAGCCAGTATCGGGGGAATTCACCCCTCCACTTT.

This chain links TRBV20-1 with TRBJ2-1; 7 nucleotides match TRBD2. The CDR3 totals 16 residues. V dropped 2 bases and J dropped 4; count of bases not matched to a gene: 11. Per the germline V gene, CDR1 is DFQATT and CDR2 is SNEGSKA (reference sequence). The CDR3 region is CSARLLALAVYNEQFF. CDR3 sequence (DNA): TGCAGTGCTAGACTTCTCGCGCTAGCGGTTTACAATGAGCAGTTCTTC.

In this sample, this clonotype turned up many times. V gene TRBV10-1 combines with J gene TRBJ1-2; D unresolved. The CDR3 is 13 residues long. Trimming took 2 bases from V and 4 from J, leaving 8 bases between them. Germline CDR1 WNHNN, CDR2 SYGVQD (reference sequence). The DNA of the CDR3 is TGCGCCAGCAGTGAGGACACCAGCTATGGCTACACCTTC. Its protein is CASSEDTSYGYTF.

This clonotype appeared many times. The genes are TRBV2 and TRBJ1-6, with no clear D. CDR1 SNHLY and CDR2 FYNNEI come from the germline V gene. This CDR3 region has 14 residues. V was shortened by 6 bases and J by 9 bases, with 15 bases between the two germline ends. CDR3 loop: CASRREVGLSPLHF. In nucleotides, the CDR3 is TGTGCCAGCAGGAGGGAAGTGGGCCTTTCACCCCTCCACTTT. Looking up the rest from reference TRBV2 and TRBJ1-6 gives the full variable domain: EPEVTQTPSHQVTQMGQEVILRCVPISNHLYFYWYRQILGQKVEFLVSFYNNEISEKSEIFDDQFSVERPDGSNFTLKIRSTKLEDSAMYFCASRREVGLSPLHFGNGTRLTVT.

This clonotype was counted only a few times. The chain combines TRBV20-1 with TRBJ2-3; D unresolved. The V end was cut by 3 bases, the J end by 2 bases, with 6 bases between. This CDR3 contains 12 residues. Germline assignment: CDR1 DFQATT and CDR2 SNEGSKA (reference sequence). In nucleotides, the CDR3 is TGCAGTGCTAGTTTCAACACAGATACGCAGTATTTT. Protein product: CSASFNTDTQYF.

There are a few counts of this clonotype. The chain recombines TRBV5-5 with TRBJ2-6; D not resolved. CDR1 and CDR2 (germline): SGHKS, YYEKEE (reference sequence). V gave up 3 bases and J gave up 0 bases, with 10 bases separating them. This CDR3 region has 16 residues. Written as DNA, the CDR3 is TGTGCCAGCAGCTCGGACCCCCTCTCTGGGGCCAACGTCCTGACTTTC. Translating it yields CASSSDPLSGANVLTF.

This clonotype was found a few times. The chain has TRBV2 and TRBJ2-5, with D maybe TRBD2 (6 bases). Trimming took 5 bases from V and 4 from J, leaving 20 bases between them. Germline V gene sequence: CDR1 SNHLY, CDR2 FYNNEI. The CDR3 covers 16 residues. In DNA, the CDR3 is TGTGCCAGCAGTTTTTGGCGGGGCCGTAATACAGAGACCCAGTACTTC. The encoded protein is CASSFWRGRNTETQYF. The full variable domain, in which reference TRBV2 and TRBJ2-5 provide the parts outside the CDR3, is EPEVTQTPSHQVTQMGQEVILRCVPISNHLYFYWYRQILGQKVEFLVSFYNNEISEKSEIFDDQFSVERPDGSNFTLKIRSTKLEDSAMYFCASSFWRGRNTETQYFGPGTRLLVL.

There are a few counts of this clonotype. The chain couples TRBV12-3 or TRBV12-4 to TRBJ1-2; 9 bases map to TRBD1. The length of the CDR3 is 15 residues. The V and J ends lost 6 bases and 3 bases, in that order; junction bases with no gene match: 8. The CDR3 DNA reads as TGTGCCAGCAGACTGACAGGGGGTGGAGACTATGGCTACACCTTC. As protein: CASRLTGGGDYGYTF.

The chain employs TRBV2 and TRBJ2-5; the match to TRBD1 covers 7 bases. CDR3 length: 16 residues. Trimming at V came to 5 bases and at J to 2 bases, leaving 11 bases not matched to a gene. Germline values: CDR1 SNHLY, CDR2 FYNNEI. CDR3 nucleotide sequence: TGTGCCAGCAGTACCGGGACAGCGCTTTTTCAAGAGACCCAGTACTTC. The encoded protein is CASSTGTALFQETQYF. Full variable domain (remainder filled in from reference TRBV2 and TRBJ2-5): EPEVTQTPSHQVTQMGQEVILRCVPISNHLYFYWYRQILGQKVEFLVSFYNNEISEKSEIFDDQFSVERPDGSNFTLKIRSTKLEDSAMYFCASSTGTALFQETQYFGPGTRLLVL.

The chain recombines TRBV7-2 with TRBJ2-5; tentative D call: TRBD2 (7 bases). This CDR3 contains 15 residues. V gave up 1 base and J gave up 6 bases, with 15 bases separating them. The germline gives CDR1 SGHTA, CDR2 FQGNSA. The CDR3 sequence is CASSLGRGPPQTQYF. DNA of the CDR3: TGTGCCAGCAGCTTAGGGCGGGGGCCCCCCCAGACCCAGTACTTC.